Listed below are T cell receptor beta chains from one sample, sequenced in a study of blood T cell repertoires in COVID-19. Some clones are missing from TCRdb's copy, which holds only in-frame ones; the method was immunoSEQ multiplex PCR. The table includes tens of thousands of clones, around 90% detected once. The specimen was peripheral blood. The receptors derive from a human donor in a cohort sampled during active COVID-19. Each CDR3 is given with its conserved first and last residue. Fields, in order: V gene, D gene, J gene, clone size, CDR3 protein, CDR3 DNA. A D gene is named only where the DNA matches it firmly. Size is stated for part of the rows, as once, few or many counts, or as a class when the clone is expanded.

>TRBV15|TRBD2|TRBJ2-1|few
CATSRLAGGGYNEQFF
TGTGCCACCAGCAGGTTAGCGGGAGGCGGCTACAATGAGCAGTTCTTC
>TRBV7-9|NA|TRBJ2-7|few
CASSLHVRGGYEQYF
TGTGCCAGCAGCCTACACGTTCGGGGAGGCTACGAGCAGTACTTC
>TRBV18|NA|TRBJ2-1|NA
CASSRDRTDEQFF
TGTGCCAGCTCACGCGACAGGACCGATGAGCAGTTCTTC
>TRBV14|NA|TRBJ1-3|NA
CASSQLGVLSGNTIYF
TGTGCCAGCAGCCAATTGGGAGTCCTATCTGGAAACACCATATATTTT
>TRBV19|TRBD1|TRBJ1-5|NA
CASSLTGGHQPQHF
TGTGCCAGCAGCCTTACAGGGGGCCATCAGCCCCAGCATTTT
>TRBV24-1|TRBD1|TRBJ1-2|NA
CATSDYGQDYRYTF
TGTGCCACCAGTGACTATGGACAGGACTATCGCTACACCTTC
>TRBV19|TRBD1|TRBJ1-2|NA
CASSIELAGGPEHYGYTF
TGTGCCAGTAGTATAGAACTGGCAGGGGGCCCGGAGCATTATGGCTACACCTTC
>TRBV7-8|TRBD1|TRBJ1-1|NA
CASSLAGQGAEAFF
TGTGCCAGCAGCTTAGCTGGACAGGGGGCTGAAGCTTTCTTT
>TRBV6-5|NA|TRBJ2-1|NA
CASRERTGGGKLKFF
TGTGCCAGCAGGGAGAGAACAGGGGGGGGTAAGTTGAAGTTCTTC
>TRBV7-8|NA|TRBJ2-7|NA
CASKEFGGAEQYF
TGTGCCAGCAAGGAGTTCGGGGGTGCCGAGCAGTACTTC
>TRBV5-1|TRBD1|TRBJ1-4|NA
CASRRGTGEEKLFF
TGCGCCAGCAGAAGAGGGACAGGGGAAGAAAAACTGTTTTTT
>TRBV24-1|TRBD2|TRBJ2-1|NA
CATSDFRGASGESSYNEQFF
TGTGCCACCAGTGATTTCCGAGGGGCTAGCGGAGAAAGCTCCTACAATGAGCAGTTCTTC
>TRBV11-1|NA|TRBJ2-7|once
CASSLLYGKGYEQYF
TGTGCCAGCAGCCTACTATACGGGAAGGGCTACGAGCAGTACTTC
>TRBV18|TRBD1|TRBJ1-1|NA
CASSQQTGTHEAFF
TGTGCCAGCTCTCAGCAGACAGGGACCCATGAAGCTTTCTTT
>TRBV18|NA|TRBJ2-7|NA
CASSPRPGDEQYF
TGTGCCAGCTCACCAAGGCCAGGCGACGAGCAGTACTTC
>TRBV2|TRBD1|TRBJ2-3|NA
CASRRQGSTDTQYF
TGTGCCAGCAGAAGACAGGGAAGCACAGATACGCAGTATTTT
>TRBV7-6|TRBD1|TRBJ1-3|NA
CASSSQTGGSGNTIYF
TGTGCCAGCAGCTCCCAGACAGGGGGCAGTGGAAACACCATATATTTT
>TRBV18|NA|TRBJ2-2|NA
CASSPRARDNTGELFF
TGTGCCAGCTCACCAAGAGCGAGGGATAACACCGGGGAGCTGTTTTTT
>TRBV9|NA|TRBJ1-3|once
CASSVATGFGNTIYF
TGTGCCAGCAGCGTAGCTACGGGTTTTGGAAACACCATATATTTT
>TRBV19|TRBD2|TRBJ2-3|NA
CASSILSSGRDTQYF
TGTGCCAGTAGTATTTTGAGTAGCGGGAGAGATACGCAGTATTTT
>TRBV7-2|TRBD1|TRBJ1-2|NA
CASSPGQGGYGYTF
TGTGCCAGCAGCCCAGGACAGGGCGGCTATGGCTACACCTTC
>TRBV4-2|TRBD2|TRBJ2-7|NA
CASSQAGTRGYEQYF
TGTGCCAGCAGCCAAGCAGGGACTAGGGGTTACGAGCAGTACTTC
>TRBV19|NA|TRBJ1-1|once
CASRPEGLRVAFF
TGTGCCAGTAGGCCCGAGGGTTTACGGGTAGCTTTCTTT
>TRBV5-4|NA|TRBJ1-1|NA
CASSPGSNTEAFF
TGTGCCAGCAGCCCAGGGTCGAACACTGAAGCTTTCTTT
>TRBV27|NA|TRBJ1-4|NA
CASSFTGLNEKLFF
TGTGCCAGCAGTTTTACAGGTCTGAATGAAAAACTGTTTTTT
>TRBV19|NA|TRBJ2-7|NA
CASSGDRGTYEQYF
TGTGCCAGTAGTGGAGACCGAGGAACCTACGAGCAGTACTTC
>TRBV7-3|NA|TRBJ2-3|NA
CASSPLGGPQDTQYF
TGTGCCAGCAGCCCGCTCGGAGGGCCCCAAGATACGCAGTATTTT
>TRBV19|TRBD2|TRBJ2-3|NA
CASRDSGGATDTQYF
TGTGCCAGTCGGGATAGCGGGGGTGCCACAGATACGCAGTATTTT
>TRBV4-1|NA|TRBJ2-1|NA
CASSQDRFRTASSYNEQFF
TGCGCCAGCAGCCAAGACCGATTTAGGACAGCGAGCTCCTACAATGAGCAGTTCTTC
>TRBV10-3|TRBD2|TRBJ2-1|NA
CAISDPLAGAWDEQFF
TGTGCCATCAGTGATCCCTTAGCGGGGGCCTGGGATGAGCAGTTCTTC
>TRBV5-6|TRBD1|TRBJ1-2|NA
CASSFLGGQSYYGYTF
TGTGCCAGCAGCTTTTTGGGGGGACAGTCTTACTATGGCTACACCTTC
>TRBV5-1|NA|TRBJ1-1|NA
CASSGIGGNTEAFF
TGCGCCAGCAGCGGGATAGGGGGGAACACTGAAGCTTTCTTT
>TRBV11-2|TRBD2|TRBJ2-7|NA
CASSPSGGSYEQYF
TGTGCCAGCAGCCCTAGCGGGGGTTCCTACGAGCAGTACTTC
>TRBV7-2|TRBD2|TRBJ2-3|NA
CASSYLAVLSGDTQYF
TGTGCCAGCAGCTATCTAGCGGTGCTCTCCGGAGATACGCAGTATTTT
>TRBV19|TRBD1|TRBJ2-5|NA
CASSMGGTAVKETQYF
TGTGCCAGTAGTATGGGTGGGACAGCGGTCAAAGAGACCCAGTACTTC
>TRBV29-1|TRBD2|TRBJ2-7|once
CSVRLAGVMQYF
TGCAGCGTTCGGCTAGCGGGAGTAATGCAGTACTTC
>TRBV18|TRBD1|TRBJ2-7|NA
CASSRDRGLFEQYF
TGTGCCAGCTCACGGGACAGGGGGCTCTTCGAGCAGTACTTC
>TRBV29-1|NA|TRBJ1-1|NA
CSVPSGKFLNTEAFF
TGCAGCGTCCCGAGCGGCAAATTTTTGAACACTGAAGCTTTCTTT
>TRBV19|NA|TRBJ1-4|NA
CASSFSGQTRHEKLFF
TGTGCCAGTAGTTTTTCCGGACAGACGCGACATGAAAAACTGTTTTTT
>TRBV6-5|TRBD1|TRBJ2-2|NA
CASSYRTGGAGELFF
TGTGCCAGCAGCTACCGGACAGGGGGTGCCGGGGAGCTGTTTTTT
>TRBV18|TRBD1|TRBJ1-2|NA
CASSRDSPNYGYTF
TGTGCCAGCTCGCGGGACAGTCCTAACTATGGCTACACCTTC
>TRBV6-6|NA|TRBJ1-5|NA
CATREGYGFAPQHF
TGTGCCACTCGGGAGGGTTATGGTTTTGCCCCCCAGCATTTT
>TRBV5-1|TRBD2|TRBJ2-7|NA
CASSFGTSGSYEQYF
TGCGCCAGCAGCTTTGGGACTAGCGGATCCTACGAGCAGTACTTC
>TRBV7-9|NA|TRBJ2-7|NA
CASRSGRGAVYEQYF
TGTGCCAGCAGGTCCGGCAGGGGGGCCGTCTACGAGCAGTACTTC
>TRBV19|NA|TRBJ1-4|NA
CASSKTAATNEKLFF
TGTGCCAGTAGTAAGACAGCAGCAACTAATGAAAAACTGTTTTTT
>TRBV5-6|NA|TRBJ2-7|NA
CASSLVPGDEQYF
TGTGCCAGCAGCTTGGTACCGGGAGACGAGCAGTACTTC
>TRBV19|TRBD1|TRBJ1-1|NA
CASSIAGARGRGTEAFF
TGTGCCAGTAGTATCGCGGGGGCCAGGGGGCGCGGCACTGAAGCTTTCTTT
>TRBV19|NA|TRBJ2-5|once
CASSIGLKETQYF
TGTGCCAGTAGTATAGGACTAAAAGAGACCCAGTACTTC
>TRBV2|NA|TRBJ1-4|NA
CASSEIGANEKLFF
TGTGCCAGCAGTGAAATTGGAGCTAATGAAAAACTGTTTTTT
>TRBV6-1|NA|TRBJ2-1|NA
CASSGLTSPLHNEQFF
TGTGCCAGCAGTGGCTTGACTAGTCCTCTACACAATGAGCAGTTCTTC
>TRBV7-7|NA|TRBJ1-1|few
CASSRYSGIDTEAFF
TGTGCTAGCAGCCGCTATTCCGGGATTGACACTGAAGCTTTCTTT
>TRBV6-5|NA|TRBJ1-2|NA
CASRRQANYGYTF
TGTGCCAGCAGGAGACAGGCTAACTATGGCTACACCTTC
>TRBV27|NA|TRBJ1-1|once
CASSSRDWITEAFF
TGTGCCAGCAGTTCCCGGGACTGGATCACTGAAGCTTTCTTT
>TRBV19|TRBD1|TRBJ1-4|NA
CASSPRTGINEKLFF
TGTGCCAGTAGTCCTCGGACAGGGATTAATGAAAAACTGTTTTTT